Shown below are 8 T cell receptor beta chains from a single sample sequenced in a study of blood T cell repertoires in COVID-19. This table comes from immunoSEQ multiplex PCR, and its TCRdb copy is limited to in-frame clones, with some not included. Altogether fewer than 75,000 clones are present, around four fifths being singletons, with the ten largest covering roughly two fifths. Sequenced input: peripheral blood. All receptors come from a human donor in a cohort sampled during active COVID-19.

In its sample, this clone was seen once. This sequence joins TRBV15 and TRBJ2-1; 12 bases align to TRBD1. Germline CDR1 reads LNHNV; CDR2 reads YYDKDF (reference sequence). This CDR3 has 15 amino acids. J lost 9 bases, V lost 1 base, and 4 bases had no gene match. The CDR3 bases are TGTGCCACCAGCAGAGCCGGGACAGGGGGCGTTGAGCAGTTCTTC. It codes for CATSRAGTGGVEQFF.

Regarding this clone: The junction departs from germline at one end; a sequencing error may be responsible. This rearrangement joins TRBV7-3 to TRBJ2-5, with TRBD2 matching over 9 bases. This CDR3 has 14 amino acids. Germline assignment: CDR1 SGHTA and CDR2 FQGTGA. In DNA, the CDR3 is TGTGCCAGCAGCCTAACTAGCGGGTCGGAAACCCAGTACTTC. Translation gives CASSLTSGSETQYF.

CDR3 protein: CASSLYGTENQPQHF. CDR3 nucleotides: TGCGCCAGCAGCCTATACGGGACAGAGAATCAGCCCCAGCATTTT. The V call is TRBV5-1, the J call TRBJ1-5; 7 bases line up with TRBD1. CDR1 SGHRS and CDR2 YFSETQ come from the germline V gene. Trimming cost V 4 bases and J 4 bases; bases outside gene matches: 8. This CDR3 has 15 residues.

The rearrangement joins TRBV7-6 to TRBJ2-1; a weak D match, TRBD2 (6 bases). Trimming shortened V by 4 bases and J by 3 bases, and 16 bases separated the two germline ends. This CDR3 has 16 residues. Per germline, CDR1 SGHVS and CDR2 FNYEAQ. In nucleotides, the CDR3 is TGTGCCAGCAGCTCCCCAGGCGGGGCCCTCTACAATGAGCAGTTCTTC. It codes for CASSSPGGALYNEQFF.

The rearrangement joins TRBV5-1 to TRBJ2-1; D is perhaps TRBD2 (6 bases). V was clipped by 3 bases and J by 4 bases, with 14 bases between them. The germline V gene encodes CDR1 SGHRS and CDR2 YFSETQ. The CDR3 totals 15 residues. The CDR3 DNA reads TGCGCCAGCAGCTACGATGGGACTTATTACAATGAGCAGTTCTTC. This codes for CASSYDGTYYNEQFF.

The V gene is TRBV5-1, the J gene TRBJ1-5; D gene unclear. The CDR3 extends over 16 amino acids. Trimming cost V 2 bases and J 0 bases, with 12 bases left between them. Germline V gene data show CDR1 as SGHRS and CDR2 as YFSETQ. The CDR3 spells CASSFLPGDSNQPQHF. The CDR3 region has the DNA TGCGCCAGCAGCTTCCTCCCCGGGGATAGCAATCAGCCCCAGCATTTT. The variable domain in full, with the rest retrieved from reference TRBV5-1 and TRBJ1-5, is KAGVTQTPRYLIKTRGQQVTLSCSPISGHRSVSWYQQTPGQGLQFLFEYFSETQRNKGNFPGRFSGRQFSNSRSEMNVSTLELGDSALYLCASSFLPGDSNQPQHFGDGTRLSIL.

CDR3 amino acids: CASKGQNQNPDTQYF. The CDR3 DNA reads as TGTGCCAGCAAGGGGCAGAACCAAAATCCAGATACGCAGTATTTT. The chain is built from TRBV2 and TRBJ2-3; D is perhaps TRBD1 (5 bases). V gave up 7 bases and J gave up 4 bases, with 18 bases separating them. CDR1 is SNHLY and CDR2 is FYNNEI in the germline V gene. CDR3 length: 15 amino acids.

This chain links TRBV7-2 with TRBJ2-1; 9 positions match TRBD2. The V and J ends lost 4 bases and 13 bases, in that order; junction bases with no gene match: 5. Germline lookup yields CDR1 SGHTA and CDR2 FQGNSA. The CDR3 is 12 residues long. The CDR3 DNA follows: TGTGCCAGCAGCTCCCGACTAGCGGAACAGTTCTTC. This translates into CASSSRLAEQFF.